A selection of T cell receptor beta chains follows, all from one sample in a study of cytomegalovirus exposure and HLA in healthy donors. The method was immunoSEQ multiplex PCR; TCRdb's version includes in-frame clones alone and lacks a portion of them. The sample holds under 200,000 clones, 82% seen once. The specimen was PBMCs. The origin of the receptors is a male donor in good health and CMV-seropositive. Both conserved end residues are part of each CDR3. A D gene is named only where the DNA matches it firmly. Clone size is shown for a subset of rows, as once, few, many or a class of expanded clone.

D | J | V | size | DNA | CDR3
NA | TRBJ2-7 | TRBV5-6 | NA | TGTGCCAGCAGCTTGGATGGGGGGGCCCGCGAGCAGTACTTC | CASSLDGGAREQYF
TRBD2 | TRBJ2-7 | TRBV10-3 | NA | TGTGCCATCAGTGGGGCGGGAGGAGTCTACGAGCAGTACTTC | CAISGAGGVYEQYF
TRBD1 | TRBJ1-2 | TRBV28 | NA | TGTGCCGGCGGGGGGACAGCTAACTATGGCTACACCTTC | CAGGGTANYGYTF
TRBD1 | TRBJ1-1 | TRBV5-6 | NA | TGTGCCAGCAGCCTTAGACAGGGGCTGGTCACTGAAGCTTTCTTT | CASSLRQGLVTEAFF
NA | TRBJ2-1 | TRBV11-3 | NA | TGTGCCAGCAGCTTAGGATGGGAGCGAGGCGATGGATACAATGAGCAGTTCTTC | CASSLGWERGDGYNEQFF
TRBD1 | TRBJ1-1 | TRBV18 | NA | TGTGCCAGCTCGCAGGGGGTTCGGCTATCGAACACTGAAGCTTTCTTT | CASSQGVRLSNTEAFF
TRBD1 | TRBJ1-2 | TRBV4-3 | NA | TGCGCCAGCAGCCAGACACAGGGGGGAGGCTACACCTTC | CASSQTQGGGYTF
NA | TRBJ1-1 | TRBV7-8 | NA | TGTGCCAGCAGCTTAGTCGAGACAGGGAACACTGAAGCTTTCTTT | CASSLVETGNTEAFF
TRBD1 | TRBJ1-1 | TRBV7-9 | NA | TGTGCCAGCAGCTTAACTTCCGGGACAGGGGTCACTGAAGCTTTCTTT | CASSLTSGTGVTEAFF
TRBD1 | TRBJ1-1 | TRBV7-8 | NA | TGTGCCAGCAGCGGACAGGGTAACACTGAAGCTTTCTTT | CASSGQGNTEAFF
TRBD1 | TRBJ2-7 | TRBV19 | NA | TGTGCCAGTAGTAAGGGGACAGGGCGATACGAGCAGTACTTC | CASSKGTGRYEQYF
NA | TRBJ1-6 | TRBV15 | few | TGTGCCACCAGCAGAGTCGTCGGGACACGGTATAATTCACCCCTCCACTTT | CATSRVVGTRYNSPLHF
TRBD2 | TRBJ2-3 | TRBV7-2 | NA | TGTGCCAGCAGCTCGGGACTAGCGGGGAGCACAGATACGCAGTATTTT | CASSSGLAGSTDTQYF
NA | TRBJ1-1 | TRBV19 | NA | TGTGCCAGTAGTCTGCAGACGAGGGTGAACACTGAAGCTTTCTTT | CASSLQTRVNTEAFF
TRBD1 | TRBJ1-1 | TRBV14 | NA | TGTGCCAGCAGCCTGACAGGGGTGAACACTGAAGCTTTCTTT | CASSLTGVNTEAFF
NA | TRBJ1-4 | TRBV29-1 | NA | TGCAGCGTTCGACCTCCCGGGGAAAAACTGTTTTTT | CSVRPPGEKLFF
TRBD2 | TRBJ2-2 | TRBV11-3 | few | TGTGCCAGCAGCCCTAACGGGAGGCTGTCCGGGGAGCTGTTTTTT | CASSPNGRLSGELFF
TRBD1 | TRBJ1-4 | TRBV5-8 | NA | TGTGCCAGCAGCCTACAGGGGGCGCATAATGAAAAACTGTTTTTT | CASSLQGAHNEKLFF
NA | TRBJ2-4 | TRBV7-2 | NA | TGTGCCAGCAGTCAACCGCCCGGGGGAGGAAACATTCAGTACTTC | CASSQPPGGGNIQYF
NA | TRBJ2-4 | TRBV6-1 | few | TGTGCCGCCGCGGGACAGCTTACGAACAGTCAGTACTTC | CAAAGQLTNSQYF
NA | TRBJ1-5 | TRBV18 | NA | TGTGCCAGCTCACCACCATATAGCAATCAGCCCCAGCATTTT | CASSPPYSNQPQHF
TRBD2 | TRBJ2-7 | TRBV30 | NA | TGTGCCTGGAGTGTTCTAGCGGGAGGCCTCTCCTCCTACGAGCAGTACTTC | CAWSVLAGGLSSYEQYF
NA | TRBJ1-5 | TRBV7-9 | NA | TGTGCCAGCAGCTCGTTGACAGGAGCCAATCAGCCCCAGCATTTT | CASSSLTGANQPQHF
TRBD1 | TRBJ2-7 | TRBV6-5 | once | TGTGCCAGCAGGAGGGGGACAGGGACCTACGAGCAGTACTTC | CASRRGTGTYEQYF
NA | TRBJ2-7 | TRBV5-4 | NA | TGTGCCAGCAGCTGGGGCCCTAACTCCTACGAGCAGTACTTC | CASSWGPNSYEQYF
TRBD1 | TRBJ1-5 | TRBV19 | NA | TGTGCCAGTAGTATACGTCAGGGACAGGGAAACAATCAGCCCCAGCATTTT | CASSIRQGQGNNQPQHF
NA | TRBJ2-7 | TRBV18 | few | TGTGCCAGCTCACCTCTTGAGAGGCCCTCCTACGAGCAGTACTTC | CASSPLERPSYEQYF
TRBD1 | TRBJ1-2 | TRBV6-5 | NA | TGTGCCAGCAGGTCGACAGGGGGGCGATATGGCTACACCTTC | CASRSTGGRYGYTF
NA | TRBJ1-1 | TRBV12-5 | NA | TGTGCTAGTGGTTTGTCCGTAGAAACGGCTGAAGCTTTCTTT | CASGLSVETAEAFF
NA | TRBJ2-7 | TRBV11-2 | NA | TGTGCCAGCAGCTTAGGGGCTACCTACGAGCAGTACTTC | CASSLGATYEQYF
NA | TRBJ1-1 | TRBV6-5 | NA | TGTGCCAGCAGTTACTCGACACAGGGTGGCACTGAAGCTTTCTTT | CASSYSTQGGTEAFF
TRBD1 | TRBJ2-7 | TRBV30 | NA | TGTGCCTGGAGGACAGGGGGCTACGAGCAGTACTTC | CAWRTGGYEQYF
TRBD1 | TRBJ1-6 | TRBV15 | NA | TGTGCCACCAGCAGACCGGGACAGGGGAATTCACCCCTCCACTTT | CATSRPGQGNSPLHF
NA | TRBJ1-5 | TRBV12-5 | once | TGTGCTAGTGGTTTGCAGGGTATTAGCAATCAGCCCCAGCATTTT | CASGLQGISNQPQHF
TRBD1 | TRBJ1-5 | TRBV28 | once | TGTGCCAGCAGTTCCGGGACAGGGGGCCGGTATAGCAATCAGCCCCAGCATTTT | CASSSGTGGRYSNQPQHF
TRBD2 | TRBJ2-1 | TRBV11-3 | NA | TGTGCCAGCAGCTCACTGAGAGCGGGAGGGCGGGATGAGCAGTTCTTC | CASSSLRAGGRDEQFF
NA | TRBJ1-6 | TRBV19 | NA | TGTGCCAGTAGGACAGTGGATTCACCCCTCCACTTT | CASRTVDSPLHF
TRBD1 | TRBJ1-6 | TRBV27 | NA | TGTGCCAGCAATTCACAGGGGGCGTATTCACCCCTCCATTTT | CASNSQGAYSPLHF
TRBD1 | TRBJ2-7 | TRBV28 | NA | TGTGCCAGCAAAACGACAGGGTTGGACGAGCAGTACTTC | CASKTTGLDEQYF
TRBD1 | TRBJ1-5 | TRBV7-9 | NA | TGTGCCAGCAGCCCAGGGACAGGCAATCAGCCCCAGCATTTT | CASSPGTGNQPQHF
NA | TRBJ1-2 | TRBV9 | NA | TGTGCCAGCAGCGTAGGACAGGAACATTTCTATGGCTACACCTTC | CASSVGQEHFYGYTF
NA | TRBJ1-4 | TRBV28 | few | TGTGCCAGCAGTTTATCAAGTGGGGGCAGGGAAAAACTGTTTTTT | CASSLSSGGREKLFF
TRBD2 | TRBJ2-1 | TRBV12-5 | NA | TGTGCTAGTGGTCCCGCGGGACTAGCGGGAAGTCTGCAGTTCTTC | CASGPAGLAGSLQFF
NA | TRBJ2-7 | TRBV5-4 | NA | TGTGCCAGCAGCTCCAGGGGCATCTACGAGCAGTACTTC | CASSSRGIYEQYF
NA | TRBJ1-4 | TRBV2 | NA | NA | CASILGQGPLNERLFF
NA | TRBJ2-1 | TRBV5-1 | NA | TGCGCCAGCAGCTCTCCCAATGAGCAGTTCTTC | CASSSPNEQFF
NA | TRBJ2-3 | TRBV15 | NA | TGTGCCACCAGCAGCCCCAGGGGTTACACAGATACGCAGTATTTT | CATSSPRGYTDTQYF
NA | TRBJ2-7 | TRBV28 | NA | TGTGCCAGCATCGGGCAGGGGTCCTACGAGCAGTACTTC | CASIGQGSYEQYF
TRBD1 | TRBJ1-5 | TRBV19 | NA | TGTGCCAGTCGATATCGGGGAGCCACAGGGGAACTCAATCAGCCCCAGCATTTT | CASRYRGATGELNQPQHF
TRBD2 | TRBJ2-7 | TRBV9 | NA | TGTGCCAGCAGCGTAGGCGGGAGCTCCTACGAGCAGTACTTC | CASSVGGSSYEQYF
NA | TRBJ2-7 | TRBV7-9 | NA | TGTGCCAGCAGCTTTAGCACAGGGTTCTACGAGCAGTACTTC | CASSFSTGFYEQYF
NA | TRBJ1-1 | TRBV19 | NA | TGTGCCAGTAGTATCTTCGGTGGAGGGGTAAGCACTGAAGCTTTCTTT | CASSIFGGGVSTEAFF
TRBD2 | TRBJ2-3 | TRBV27 | NA | TGTGCCAGCAGTTTTGGAGCGGGAAGGTCAGATACGCAGTATTTT | CASSFGAGRSDTQYF